This T cell receptor beta chain was sequenced in a study of T-cell memory formation after mild COVID-19 listed by TCRdb under 2021. General notes on the study: TCR sequence clusters from the two donors were largely donor specific. Longitudinal TCRalpha and TCRbeta repertoire sequencing tracked T-cell clones expanding and contracting after mild COVID-19 in two donors. The cohort comprised two young, previously healthy adult volunteers, one female and one male.

This clonotype was observed many times. Its antigen remains unidentified. No base-level quality is on record; no much larger clone is a single base apart. Ficoll-Paque density gradient centrifugation was used to isolate PBMCs. The instrument given in TCRdb is Illumina NovaSeq 6000. Using 5'RACE with constant-segment primers, TCRalpha and TCRbeta cDNA libraries were constructed, with sample barcodes and unique molecular identifiers added in the process. Trizol reagent was used to extract RNA from every sample. The libraries were amplified in two PCR steps, and the second step added a second sample barcode and Illumina TruSeq adapters. Sequencing of libraries was performed on an Illumina NovaSeq with 2 x 150 bp paired-end reads. As for how the authors treated the data: Reads were demultiplexed and collapsed into UMI-guided consensus sequences with migec v1.2.7. Using mixcr v2.1.11, the UMI consensuses were aligned to TRA and TRB V and J templates and assembled into clonotypes. Clonotypes were classified as expanded or contracted when called significant by both edgeR and NoisET, with noise models trained on biological replicates. For edgeR calls, the thresholds were a false discovery rate-adjusted p below 0.01 and a log2 fold-change of 1. As an exploratory analysis of dynamics, PCA with hierarchical clustering was applied to max-normalized trajectories of the 1000 most abundant clonotypes. Each responding clone was given a CD4 or CD8 phenotype based on the CD4+ and CD8+ repertoires, which had been sequenced separately. In TCRdb, the public reads were trimmed at Q25 with fastp and aligned with MiXCR, with productive beta chains retained. All rows with the same CDR3 protein become a single entry with the most common DNA and genes. TCRdb, not the original authors, processed these V and J calls. The sample table records about 360,000 distinct CDR3 sequences; 13% to 15% of these occur just once. The ten largest account for less than 25% of the sample.

V and J are truncated by 3 bases and 2 bases respectively, leaving an intervening sequence of 17 bases. For CDR1 and CDR2, the germline V gene (reference sequence) lists MNHEY and SMNVEV. Its CDR3 holds 16 amino acids, cysteine through phenylalanine. Here the CDR3 DNA is all that survives: 48 bases in frame from base 1. What the research found in general, with its limitations: SARS-CoV-2 specificity of the second-wave clones peaking on day 37 was not confirmed. Balanced CD4/CD8 phenotypes were observed for clones contracting from day 15 to 85, whereas a bias towards CD4+ was observed for a second wave of clones expanding from day 15 to 37. Some responding clones were detected in pre-infection memory, suggesting pre-existing cross-reactive memory T cells joined the SARS-CoV-2 response. The study covered only a couple of mild cases, and larger cohorts including severe cases with pre-infection samples were considered necessary. Contracting CD4+ clones were located mainly in the CM and EM memory subsets, whereas CD8+ clones were found to be enriched in EMRA.

This receptor was identified in a man younger than 35 who had mild COVID-19 (a few samples of this study predate the infection). The sample titles of this study are shuffled in the database, so cell type and time point are left out; the donor was told from shared clones. The chain is encoded by TRBV27 joined to TRBJ2-7; TRBD2 might be the D gene, on 5 matching bases. The sample consisted of PBMCs or a T cell subset sorted from them (not recorded which). CDR3 loop: CASSFKFGGSTYEQYF. In nucleotide form, the sequence is TGTGCCAGCAGTTTCAAGTTTGGAGGCAGTACCTACGAGCAGTACTTC.